This T cell receptor (beta chain) was recorded in a study of beta chain features in type 1 diabetes. As every portion of the isolated RNA was reverse transcribed, the sequencing read expressed TCRB transcripts. Data came from immunoSEQ multiplex PCR; TCRdb stores just in-frame clones and leaves some out. The profile covers about 260,000 clones, with roughly 70% appearing a single time and around 0.05% taken by the ten largest. The germline V and J ends were trimmed by 3 bases and 0 bases, with 7 bases remaining between them. The CDR3 spans 14 residues. Germline V CDR1 and CDR2: SGDLS, YYNGEE. Via the markers CD45RO/CCR7/CD25/CD127/CD95/CD27, stem cell-like memory, regulatory, central memory and naive CD4+ cells were sorted.

This clonotype was obtained from a man aged 30 to 39 in good health. Sequencing was done on a sample of naive CD4+ T cells from blood. The chain couples TRBV9 to TRBJ2-1; D is uncertain. CDR3 in amino acids: CASSGISSYNEQFF. The CDR3 DNA is TGTGCCAGCAGCGGGATAAGCTCCTACAATGAGCAGTTCTTC.